This T cell receptor (beta chain) is from a study of siplizumab effects on memory and regulatory T cells. For every sample, some 9 x 10^4 TCR templates were assayed. Method: immunoSEQ multiplex PCR; TCRdb's copy keeps in-frame clones and lacks some. The sample yields about 110,000 clones, around 90% seen once. Regarding this clone: Its antigen is currently unknown. Mismatch with germline at one junction end may stem from a read error.

Study results and caveats: Phenotypic classification as naive or memory proved unattainable for roughly 75-97% of proliferating CD4+ or CD8+ clones. Significantly reduced by siplizumab was the cumulative frequency of alloreactive sequences, namely those traceable to unstimulated CD4+ memory cells.

This TCR was recovered from a human donor in good health. Material for sequencing was Tregs sorted from blood.

The CDR3 loop is CASSLGTGIQLEGYTF. The CDR3 DNA sequence: TGTGCCAGCAGTTTAGGGACAGGAATTCAGTTGGAGGGCTACACCTTC. The chain recombines TRBV7-9 with TRBJ1-2; 8 nucleotides align to TRBD1. Germline V gene lookup returns CDR1 SEHNR and CDR2 FQNEAQ (reference sequence). CDR3 length equals 16 residues.